The 13 T cell receptor beta chains listed next were all sequenced from one sample in a study of T cell repertoires in cytomegalovirus infection. TCRdb re-analysed the reads in MiXCR, keeping a single row per CDR3 protein. The sample records 290,000 or so distinct CDR3 sequences, about 9.1% being singletons. Sample: PBMCs. The receptors derive from a human donor in good health (CMV status not recorded). Some clones in this sample may be carry-over from other donors' samples.

V gene TRBV20-1 combines with J gene TRBJ2-3; unclear D gene. CDR3 size: 12 residues. Looked up from germline, CDR1 is DFQATT and CDR2 is SNEGSKA (reference sequence). Trimming took off 1 base at V and 5 bases at J, with 7 bases between the two ends. CDR3 DNA sequence: TGCAGTGCTAGAGGACTTGTAGATACGCAGTATTTT. Its translation is CSARGLVDTQYF.

This clonotype was seen repeatedly, ten times or more. The chain is built from TRBV28 and TRBJ2-7; the D gene is possibly TRBD1 (6 bases). The CDR3 is 16 amino acids. Germline lookup yields CDR1 MDHEN and CDR2 SYDVKM. The V end lost 4 bases, the J end lost 9 bases, and 25 bases lay between the germline ends. CDR3 DNA sequence: TGTGCCAGCAGTTCAACAACAGGGTCTGAAAGTCACTGGCAGTACGTC. Its protein is CASSSTTGSESHWQYV.

In its sample, this clonotype was seen many times. The chain couples TRBV27 to TRBJ2-5; 9 bases are shared with TRBD2. The trim removed 0 bases at V and 6 bases at J, leaving 5 bases unmatched. Looked up from germline, CDR1 is MNHEY and CDR2 is SMNVEV (reference sequence). The CDR3 is 15 amino acids. The CDR3 reads CASSLSGGGAKTQYF. In nucleotides, the CDR3 is TGTGCCAGCAGTTTATCTGGCGGGGGGGCGAAGACCCAGTACTTC.

In this sample, this clonotype turned up many times. The rearrangement links TRBV23-1 to TRBJ1-2; TRBD1 matches at 9 bases. TRBV23-1 is classed as an ORF, of uncertain function. Unmatched junction bases numbered 9, after V lost 3 bases and J lost 4 bases. The CDR3 is 16 amino acids. The CDR3 here is CASSQLYRGLGYGYTF. CDR3 coding DNA: TGCGCCAGCAGTCAGCTCTACAGGGGGCTCGGCTATGGCTACACCTTC.

This clonotype was detected a few times. The J gene is TRBJ1-1, the V gene TRBV10-3; 7 bases match TRBD1. This CDR3 comprises 16 residues. Unmatched junction bases numbered 11, after V lost 6 bases and J lost 1 base. CDR1 and CDR2 (germline): ENHRY, SYGVKD. In nucleotides, the CDR3 is TGTGCCATCAGGGTCGACAGGGCGCAAAAGAACACTGAAGCTTTCTTT. Translation: CAIRVDRAQKNTEAFF.

This clonotype was counted ten times or more. This rearrangement joins TRBV20-1 to TRBJ2-5; 11 bases fit TRBD2. The V gene end was trimmed by 6 bases and the J gene end by 9 bases; junction bases not matched to a gene: 12. Per the germline V gene, CDR1 is DFQATT and CDR2 is SNEGSKA (reference sequence). This CDR3 spans 14 amino acids. CDR3 sequence (DNA): TGCAGTGCATCCCGGACTTTAGCGGGGGGGCCCCAGTACTTC. Translation: CSASRTLAGGPQYF.

There are many counts of this clonotype. The DNA of the CDR3 is TGTGCCAGCAGCCTAAGCGGCGAGATGAACACTGAAGCTTTCTTT. Amino acids: CASSLSGEMNTEAFF. The rearrangement joins TRBV7-9 to TRBJ1-1; D gene ambiguous. The length of the CDR3 is 15 residues. The V gene's germline CDR1 is SEHNR and CDR2 FQNEAQ (reference sequence). Trimming took off 5 bases at V and 0 bases at J, with 13 bases between the two ends.

This clonotype came up many times. V and J are TRBV5-1 and TRBJ2-7, with 13 bases that match TRBD2. The V gene's germline CDR1 is SGHRS and CDR2 YFSETQ. This CDR3 comprises 15 residues. V lost 4 bases and J lost 5; bases outside the gene matches: 6. The CDR3 region has the DNA TGCGCCAGCAGCAAGGGACTAGCGGGGAAGGACGAGCAGTACTTC. Translating gives CASSKGLAGKDEQYF.

This clonotype appeared many times. The V call is TRBV20-1, the J call TRBJ2-7; 7 bases are a match to TRBD1. The V gene's germline CDR1 is DFQATT and CDR2 SNEGSKA (reference sequence). CDR3 length: 15 amino acids. Trimming cost V 4 bases and J 1 base; bases outside gene matches: 10. Written as DNA, the CDR3 is TGCAGTGCTACACCCGGGACAGCCCTATCCTACGAGCAGTACTTC. Translated: CSATPGTALSYEQYF.

The chain combines TRBV20-1 with TRBJ2-7; D not certain. CDR3 length: 13 residues. The ends were cut back, 0 bases at V and 1 base at J, with 7 bases in the middle. Germline CDR1 is DFQATT and CDR2 is SNEGSKA (reference sequence). The CDR3 nucleotides are TGCAGTGCTAGAGAAACAGCTTCCTACGAGCAGTACTTC. Translating gives CSARETASYEQYF.

The sample holds many counts of this clonotype. The CDR3 is CASGPQGTPTDTQYF. The DNA of the CDR3 is TGTGCTAGTGGCCCGCAAGGGACTCCCACAGATACGCAGTATTTT. The chain joins TRBV12-5 to TRBJ2-3; TRBD2 might be the D (6 bases). The CDR3 loop spans 15 amino acids. The germline gives CDR1 LGHNT, CDR2 FRNRAP. Trimming cost V 6 bases and J 2 bases, with 15 bases left between them.

The sample holds many counts of this clonotype. J is TRBJ1-1 and V is TRBV28, with 7 bases fitting TRBD1. This CDR3 has 14 residues. V was pared by 5 bases and J by 6 bases, with 9 bases of the junction left unmatched. The V gene's germline CDR1 is MDHEN and CDR2 SYDVKM. As DNA, the CDR3 is TGTGCCAGCAGTAGACAGGGTATTTGGGCTGAAGCTTTCTTT. Encoded protein: CASSRQGIWAEAFF.

The gene calls are TRBV28 and TRBJ2-1, with 10 bases aligning to TRBD1. Germline V gene data show CDR1 as MDHEN and CDR2 as SYDVKM. This CDR3 has 16 residues. Trimming removed 5 bases from V and 8 bases from J; junction bases left unmatched: 12. CDR3 sequence reads: CASSVPLGTGAYEQFF. DNA for the CDR3: TGTGCCAGCAGTGTCCCGCTCGGGACAGGGGCATATGAGCAGTTCTTC.